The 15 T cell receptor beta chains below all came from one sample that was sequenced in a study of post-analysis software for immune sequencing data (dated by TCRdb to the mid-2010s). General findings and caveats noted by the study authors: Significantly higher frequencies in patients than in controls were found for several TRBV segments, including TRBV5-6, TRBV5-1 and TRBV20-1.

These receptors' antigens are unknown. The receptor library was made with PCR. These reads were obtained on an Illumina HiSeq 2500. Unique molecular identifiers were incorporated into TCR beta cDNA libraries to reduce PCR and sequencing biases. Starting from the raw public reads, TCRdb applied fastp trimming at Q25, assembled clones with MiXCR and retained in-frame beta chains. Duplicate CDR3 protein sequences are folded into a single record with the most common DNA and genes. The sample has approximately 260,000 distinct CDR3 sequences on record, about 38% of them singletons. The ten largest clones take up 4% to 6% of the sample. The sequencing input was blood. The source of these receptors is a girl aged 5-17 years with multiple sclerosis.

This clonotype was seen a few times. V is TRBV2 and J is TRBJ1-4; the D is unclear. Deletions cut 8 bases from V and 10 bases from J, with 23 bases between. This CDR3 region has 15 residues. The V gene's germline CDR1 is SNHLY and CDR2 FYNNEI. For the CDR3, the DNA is TGTGCCAGCGGGGTGATGGGATTCGGGGAGTCAAAACTGTTTTTT. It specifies CASGVMGFGESKLFF.

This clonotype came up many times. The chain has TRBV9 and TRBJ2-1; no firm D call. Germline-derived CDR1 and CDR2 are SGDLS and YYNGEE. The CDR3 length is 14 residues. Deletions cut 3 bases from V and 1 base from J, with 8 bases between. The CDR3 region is CASSGDSSYNEQFF. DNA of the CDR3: TGTGCCAGCAGCGGTGACTCGTCCTACAATGAGCAGTTCTTC.

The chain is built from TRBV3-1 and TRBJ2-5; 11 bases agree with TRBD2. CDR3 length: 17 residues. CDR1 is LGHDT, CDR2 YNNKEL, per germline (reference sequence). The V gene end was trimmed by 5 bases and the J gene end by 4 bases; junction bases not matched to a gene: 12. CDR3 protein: CASSVSIGLAGGETQYF. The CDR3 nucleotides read TGTGCCAGCAGCGTGTCCATTGGACTAGCGGGTGGAGAGACCCAGTACTTC.

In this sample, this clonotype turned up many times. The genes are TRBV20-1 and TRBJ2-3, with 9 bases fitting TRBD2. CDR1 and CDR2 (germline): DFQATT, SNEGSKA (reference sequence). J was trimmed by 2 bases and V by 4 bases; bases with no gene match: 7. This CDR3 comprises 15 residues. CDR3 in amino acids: CSATPLAGFTDTQYF. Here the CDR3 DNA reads TGCAGTGCTACCCCACTAGCGGGCTTCACAGATACGCAGTATTTT.

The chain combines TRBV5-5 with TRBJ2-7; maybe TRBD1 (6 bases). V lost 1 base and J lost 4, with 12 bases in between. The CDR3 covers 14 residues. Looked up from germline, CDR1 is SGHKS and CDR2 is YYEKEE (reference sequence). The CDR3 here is CASSLIQGTYEQYF. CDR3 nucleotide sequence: TGTGCCAGCAGCTTGATACAGGGCACGTACGAGCAGTACTTC.

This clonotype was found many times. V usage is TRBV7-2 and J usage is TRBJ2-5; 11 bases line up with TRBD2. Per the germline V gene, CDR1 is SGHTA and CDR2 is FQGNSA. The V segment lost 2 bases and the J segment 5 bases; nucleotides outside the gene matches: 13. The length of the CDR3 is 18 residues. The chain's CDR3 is CASSLKSLAGGLRETQYF. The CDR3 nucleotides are TGTGCCAGCAGCTTAAAATCCCTAGCGGGAGGTTTGCGGGAGACCCAGTACTTC.

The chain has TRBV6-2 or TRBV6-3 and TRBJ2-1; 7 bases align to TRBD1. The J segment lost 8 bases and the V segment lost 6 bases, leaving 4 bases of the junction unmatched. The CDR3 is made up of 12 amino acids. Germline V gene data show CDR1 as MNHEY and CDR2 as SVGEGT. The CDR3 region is CASSPQGYEQFF. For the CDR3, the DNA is TGTGCCAGCAGCCCACAGGGGTATGAGCAGTTCTTC.

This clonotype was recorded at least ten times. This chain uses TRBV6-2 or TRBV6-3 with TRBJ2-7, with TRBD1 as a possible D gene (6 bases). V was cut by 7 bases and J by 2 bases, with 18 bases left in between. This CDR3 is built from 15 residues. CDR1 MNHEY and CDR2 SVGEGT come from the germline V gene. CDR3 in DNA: TGTGCCAGCACTGCACAGGGTGTGAGGACCTACGAGCAGTACTTC. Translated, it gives CASTAQGVRTYEQYF.

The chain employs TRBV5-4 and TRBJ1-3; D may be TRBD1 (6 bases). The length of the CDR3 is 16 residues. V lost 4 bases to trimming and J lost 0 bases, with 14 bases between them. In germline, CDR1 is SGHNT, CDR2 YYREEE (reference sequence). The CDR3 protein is CASSDTGPGSGNTIYF. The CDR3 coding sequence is TGTGCCAGCAGCGACACAGGGCCCGGCTCTGGAAACACCATATATTTT.

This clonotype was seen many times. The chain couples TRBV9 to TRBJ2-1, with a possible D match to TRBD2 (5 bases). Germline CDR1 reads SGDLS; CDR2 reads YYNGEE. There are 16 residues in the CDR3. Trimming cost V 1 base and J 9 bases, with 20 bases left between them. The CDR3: CASSVLTGPQAGEQFF. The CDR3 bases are TGTGCCAGCAGCGTACTCACCGGGCCCCAGGCGGGTGAGCAGTTCTTC.

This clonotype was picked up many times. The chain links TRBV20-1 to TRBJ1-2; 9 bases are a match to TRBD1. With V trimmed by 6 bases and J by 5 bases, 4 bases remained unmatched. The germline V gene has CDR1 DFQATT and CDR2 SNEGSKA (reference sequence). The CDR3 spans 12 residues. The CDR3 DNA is TGCAGTGCGCCGGACAGGGGTTATGGCTACACCTTC. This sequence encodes CSAPDRGYGYTF.

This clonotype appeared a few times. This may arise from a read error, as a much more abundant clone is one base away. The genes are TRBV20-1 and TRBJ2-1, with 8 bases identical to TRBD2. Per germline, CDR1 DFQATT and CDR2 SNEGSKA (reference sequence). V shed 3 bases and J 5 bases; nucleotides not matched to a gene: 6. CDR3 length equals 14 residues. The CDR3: CSASASGSDNEQFF. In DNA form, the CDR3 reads TGCAGTGCTAGTGCGAGCGGGAGCGACAATGAGCAGTTCTTC.

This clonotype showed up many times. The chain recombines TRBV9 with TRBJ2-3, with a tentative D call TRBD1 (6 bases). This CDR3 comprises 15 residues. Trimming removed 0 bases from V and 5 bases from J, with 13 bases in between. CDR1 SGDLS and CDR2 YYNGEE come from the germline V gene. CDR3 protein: CASSVGAGVGDTQYF. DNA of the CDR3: TGTGCCAGCAGCGTAGGAGCAGGGGTCGGAGATACGCAGTATTTT.

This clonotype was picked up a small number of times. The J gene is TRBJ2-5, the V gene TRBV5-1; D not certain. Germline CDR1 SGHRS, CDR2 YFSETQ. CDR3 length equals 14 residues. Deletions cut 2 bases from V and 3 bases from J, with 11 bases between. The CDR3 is CASSFGSTEETQYF. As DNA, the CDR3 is TGCGCCAGCAGCTTCGGCTCGACGGAAGAGACCCAGTACTTC.

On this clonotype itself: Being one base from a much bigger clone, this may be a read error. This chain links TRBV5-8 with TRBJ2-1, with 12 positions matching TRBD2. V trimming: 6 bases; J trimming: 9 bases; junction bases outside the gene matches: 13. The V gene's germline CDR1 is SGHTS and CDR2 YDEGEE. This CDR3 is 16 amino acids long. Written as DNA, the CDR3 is TGTGCCAGCAACCTCAGGACTAGCGGGAATGTTGTTGAGCAGTTCTTC. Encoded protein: CASNLRTSGNVVEQFF.